This T cell receptor beta chain was sequenced during a study of T cell responses to AZD1222 COVID-19 vaccine. Overall study context: Analyses pooled second doses at about 4 or about 12 weeks.

Regarding this clone: Its antigen is still unknown.

Profiling relied on immunoSEQ multiplex PCR, and the TCRdb table lists in-frame clones only, not all of them. The sample holds around 95,000 clones, about 93% seen once. Study-wide points: Across the whole spike, CD4 TCRs peaked at regions 160-218 and 743-854. The peak T cell response came first, and repertoires were sampled only after it. Clonal diversity may have been underestimated in mostly white British donors.

The CDR3 is 16 amino acids. The starting material was peripheral blood, obtained on day 0 of AZD1222 vaccination. The source of this sequence is an adult in good health. The V and J genes are TRBV21-1 and TRBJ2-3; whether TRBD2, the table's D call, matches the DNA was not checked. TRBV21-1 is a pseudogene. CDR3 DNA sequence: TGTGCCAGCAGCAAGACACTAGCAGATGCTACAGATACGCAGTATTTT. Amino acids: CASSKTLADATDTQYF.